One T cell receptor beta chain is described in this entry. Original processing methods: The authors estimated nucleated cell counts from reference gene primer amplification. TCRdb keeps only in-frame clones here, not all; method: immunoSEQ multiplex PCR. V, J and clone size reflect that table, while D and trimming were determined from the DNA. The sample lists just under 100,000 clones, 85% to 90% occurring once. The data originate from a study of blood T cell repertoires in COVID-19. The wider study: Acute-phase and convalescent COVID-19 samples originated in the United States, Italy and Spain. From T cells, B-cell-depleted T cells, or PBMCs came the material, which was cDNA or gDNA.

The CDR3 covers 13 residues. V was clipped by 6 bases and J by 4 bases, with 10 bases between them. V and J are TRBV12-3 or TRBV12-4 and TRBJ1-5; D is undetermined. Sequenced sample: peripheral blood. The clonotype was recovered from a woman in her sixties in a cohort sampled during active or convalescent COVID-19. CDR3 coding DNA: TGTGCCAGCAGCTTTACAGATAATCAGCCCCAGCATTTT. Its translation is CASSFTDNQPQHF.